This entry describes one T cell receptor (beta chain). The entry originates in a study of CD8+CD57+ T cells in acquired aplastic anemia. Background on the study: The study obtained an average of roughly 3 ug of DNA from sorted CD4+ and CD8+ cells. Reads per healthy sample averaged approximately 10 million (CD4+) and 11.0 million (CD8+).

Profiling of TCR beta VDJ combinations and CDR3 sequences used genomic DNA as template. TCRdb reanalysed the reads using MiXCR and keeps one entry per CDR3 protein. Among 400,000 to 500,000 distinct CDR3 sequences listed, 65% to 80% were seen once. Trimming pared 2 bases from V and 2 bases from J, leaving 7 bases between. The CDR3 covers 13 residues. In germline, CDR1 is SGDLS, CDR2 YYNGEE. The chain recombines TRBV9 with TRBJ1-1, with TRBD1 as a possible D gene (5 bases). Material: sorted CD4+, CD8+, or CD8+CD57+ T cells (not recorded which) from PBMCs. The receptor was isolated from a human donor in good health, serving as a control. The CDR3 here is CASSVDRNTEAFF. CDR3 nucleotides: TGTGCCAGCAGCGTTGACAGAAACACTGAAGCTTTCTTT.